This TCR beta chain came from a study of cytomegalovirus exposure and HLA in healthy donors. Findings of the study overall: Some V segments (TRBV6-2 and TRBV6-3 among them) were excluded as indistinguishable. Reports state that TCR beta sequences accurately predicted most subjects' HLA-A and HLA-B alleles. Beyond CMV serostatus, there was no information to go on about immune exposure.

PCR amplification relied on 60 Vbeta primers (plus 13 Jbeta primers). The protocol was immunoSEQ multiplex PCR, while the TCRdb copy is restricted to in-frame clones and leaves out a portion. The sample carries 100,000 to 140,000 clones, roughly 82% recorded once. Trimming removed 3 bases from V and 5 bases from J; junction bases left unmatched: 12. The CDR3 is made up of 16 amino acids. CDR1 is SEHNR and CDR2 is FQNEAQ in the germline V gene (reference sequence). Worth noting for this clone: Its antigen is as yet unknown.

What was sequenced was PBMCs. This chain links TRBV7-9 with TRBJ1-1; TRBD1 matches 7 bases. The source is a man aged 25-40 years in good health and CMV-seropositive. In DNA, the CDR3 is TGTGCCAGCAGCTTTCAGGGGGGACCCGGAACAACTGAAGCTTTCTTT. Amino acid sequence: CASSFQGGPGTTEAFF.